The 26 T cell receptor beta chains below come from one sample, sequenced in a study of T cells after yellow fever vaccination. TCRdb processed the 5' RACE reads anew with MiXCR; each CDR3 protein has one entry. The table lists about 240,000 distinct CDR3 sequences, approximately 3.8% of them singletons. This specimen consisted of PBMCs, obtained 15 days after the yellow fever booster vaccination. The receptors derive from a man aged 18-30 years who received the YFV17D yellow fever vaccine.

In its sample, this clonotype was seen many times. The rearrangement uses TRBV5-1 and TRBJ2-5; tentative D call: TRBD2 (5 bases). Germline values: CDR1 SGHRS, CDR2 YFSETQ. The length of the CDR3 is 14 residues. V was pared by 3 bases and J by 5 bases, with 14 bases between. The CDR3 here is CASSSGRGGETQYF. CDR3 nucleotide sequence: TGCGCCAGCAGCTCCGGACGTGGCGGGGAGACCCAGTACTTC.

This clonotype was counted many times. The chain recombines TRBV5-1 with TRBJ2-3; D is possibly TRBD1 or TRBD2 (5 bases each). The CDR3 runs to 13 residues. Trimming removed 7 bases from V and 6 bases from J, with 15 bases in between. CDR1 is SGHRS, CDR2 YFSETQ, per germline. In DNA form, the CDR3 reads TGCGCCAGCCGGGACGTAAACGAGGATACGCAGTATTTT. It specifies CASRDVNEDTQYF. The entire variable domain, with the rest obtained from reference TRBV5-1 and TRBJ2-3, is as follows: KAGVTQTPRYLIKTRGQQVTLSCSPISGHRSVSWYQQTPGQGLQFLFEYFSETQRNKGNFPGRFSGRQFSNSRSEMNVSTLELGDSALYLCASRDVNEDTQYFGPGTRLTVL.

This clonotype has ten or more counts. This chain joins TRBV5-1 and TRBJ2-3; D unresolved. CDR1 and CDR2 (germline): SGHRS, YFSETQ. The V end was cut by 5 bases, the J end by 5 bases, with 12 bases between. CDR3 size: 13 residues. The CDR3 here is CASRQSSEDTQYF. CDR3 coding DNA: TGCGCCAGCAGACAATCATCCGAAGATACGCAGTATTTT.

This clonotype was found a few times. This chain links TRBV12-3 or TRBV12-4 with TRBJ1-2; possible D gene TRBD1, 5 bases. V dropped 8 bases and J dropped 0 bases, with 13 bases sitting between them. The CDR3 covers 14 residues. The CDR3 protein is CASRPGTSNYGYTF. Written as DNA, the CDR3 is TGTGCCAGCCGGCCAGGGACGTCTAACTATGGCTACACCTTC.

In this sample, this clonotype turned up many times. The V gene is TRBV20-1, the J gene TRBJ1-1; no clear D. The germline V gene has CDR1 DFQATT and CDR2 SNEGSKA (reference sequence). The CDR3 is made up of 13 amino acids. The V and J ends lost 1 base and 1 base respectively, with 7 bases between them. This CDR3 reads CSARAYKNTEAFF. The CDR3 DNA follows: TGCAGTGCTAGAGCATATAAGAACACTGAAGCTTTCTTT.

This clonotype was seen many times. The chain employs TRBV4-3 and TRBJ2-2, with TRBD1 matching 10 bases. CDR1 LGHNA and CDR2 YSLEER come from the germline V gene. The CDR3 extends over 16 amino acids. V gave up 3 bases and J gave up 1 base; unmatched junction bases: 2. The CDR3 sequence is CASSHGTGENTGELFF. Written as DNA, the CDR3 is TGCGCCAGCAGCCACGGGACAGGGGAGAACACCGGGGAGCTGTTTTTT.

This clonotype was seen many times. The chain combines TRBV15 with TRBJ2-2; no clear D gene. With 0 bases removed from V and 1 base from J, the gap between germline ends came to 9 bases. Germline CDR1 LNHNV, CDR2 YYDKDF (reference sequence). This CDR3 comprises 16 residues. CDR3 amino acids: CATSRDIPRNTGELFF. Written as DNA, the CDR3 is TGTGCCACCAGCAGAGATATCCCCAGGAACACCGGGGAGCTGTTTTTT. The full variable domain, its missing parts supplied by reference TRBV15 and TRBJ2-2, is DAMVIQNPRYQVTQFGKPVTLSCSQTLNHNVMYWYQQKSSQAPKLLFHYYDKDFNNEADTPDNFQSRRPNTSFCFLDIRSPGLGDTAMYLCATSRDIPRNTGELFFGEGSRLTVL.

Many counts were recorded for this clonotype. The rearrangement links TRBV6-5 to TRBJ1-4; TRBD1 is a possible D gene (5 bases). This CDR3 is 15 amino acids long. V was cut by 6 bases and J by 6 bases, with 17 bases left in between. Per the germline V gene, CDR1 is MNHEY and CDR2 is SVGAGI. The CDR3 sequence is CASSRAGAQDEKLFF. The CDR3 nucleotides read TGTGCCAGCAGCAGAGCCGGGGCGCAGGATGAAAAACTGTTTTTT.

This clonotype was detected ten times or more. The CDR3 reads CASNRREWGGQDTQYF. The CDR3 DNA follows: TGTGCCAGCAACCGAAGGGAGTGGGGGGGCCAAGATACGCAGTATTTT. The V and J genes are TRBV7-2 and TRBJ2-3, with D possibly TRBD2 on 7 matching bases. CDR3 size: 16 residues. The V gene lost 7 bases and the J gene lost 5 bases, with 22 bases spanning the gap. CDR1 is SGHTA, CDR2 FQGNSA, per germline. Drawing the rest from reference TRBV7-2 and TRBJ2-3, the complete variable domain is GAGVSQSPSNKVTEKGKDVELRCDPISGHTALYWYRQSLGQGLEFLIYFQGNSAPDKSGLPSDRFSAERTGGSVSTLTIQRTQQEDSAVYLCASNRREWGGQDTQYFGPGTRLTVL.

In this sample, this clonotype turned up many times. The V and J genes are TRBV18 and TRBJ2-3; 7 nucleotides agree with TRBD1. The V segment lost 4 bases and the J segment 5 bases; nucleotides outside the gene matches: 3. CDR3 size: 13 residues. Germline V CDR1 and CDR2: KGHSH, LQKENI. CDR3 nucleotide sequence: TGTGCCAGCTCACAGGGGGCCGGAGATACGCAGTATTTT. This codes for CASSQGAGDTQYF.

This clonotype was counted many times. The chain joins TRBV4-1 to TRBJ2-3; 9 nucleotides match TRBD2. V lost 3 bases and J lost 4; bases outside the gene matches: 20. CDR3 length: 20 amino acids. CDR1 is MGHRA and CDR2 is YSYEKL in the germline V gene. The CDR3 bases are TGCGCCAGCAGCCAGGACTACTTGCGGGGGGGCCGAGAGGTGCCAGATACGCAGTATTTT. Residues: CASSQDYLRGGREVPDTQYF.

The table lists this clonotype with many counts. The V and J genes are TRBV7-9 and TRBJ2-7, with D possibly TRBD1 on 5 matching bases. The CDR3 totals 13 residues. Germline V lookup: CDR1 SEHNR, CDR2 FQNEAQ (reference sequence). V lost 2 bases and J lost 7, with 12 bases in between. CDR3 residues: CASSLRTTWEQYF. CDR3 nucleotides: TGTGCCAGCAGCTTACGGACAACATGGGAGCAGTACTTC.

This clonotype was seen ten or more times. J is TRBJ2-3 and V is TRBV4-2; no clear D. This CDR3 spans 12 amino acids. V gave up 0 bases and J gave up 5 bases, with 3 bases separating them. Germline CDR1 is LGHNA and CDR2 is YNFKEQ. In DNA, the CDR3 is TGTGCCAGCAGCCAAGAGGAAGATACGCAGTATTTT. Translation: CASSQEEDTQYF.

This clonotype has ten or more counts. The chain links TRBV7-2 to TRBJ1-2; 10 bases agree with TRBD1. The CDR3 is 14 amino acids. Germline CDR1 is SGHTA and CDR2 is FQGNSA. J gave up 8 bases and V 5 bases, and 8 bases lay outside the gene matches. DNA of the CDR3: TGTGCCAGCAGCCTTGGGACAGGGGAGGGCGGCTACACCTTC. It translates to CASSLGTGEGGYTF.

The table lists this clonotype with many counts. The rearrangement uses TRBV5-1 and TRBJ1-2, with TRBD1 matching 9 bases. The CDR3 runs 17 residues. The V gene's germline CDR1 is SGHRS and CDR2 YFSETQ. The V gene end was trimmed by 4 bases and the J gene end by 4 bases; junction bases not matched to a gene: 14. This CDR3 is CASSRGGQGPPGYGYTF. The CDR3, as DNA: TGCGCCAGCAGCCGAGGCGGACAGGGGCCGCCGGGCTATGGCTACACCTTC.

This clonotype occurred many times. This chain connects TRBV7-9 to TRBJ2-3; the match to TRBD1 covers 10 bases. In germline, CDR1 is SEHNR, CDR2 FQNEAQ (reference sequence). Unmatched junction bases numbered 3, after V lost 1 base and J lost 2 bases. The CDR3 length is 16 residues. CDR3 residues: CASSLGGTGATDTQYF. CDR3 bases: TGTGCCAGCAGCTTAGGCGGGACAGGGGCCACAGATACGCAGTATTTT. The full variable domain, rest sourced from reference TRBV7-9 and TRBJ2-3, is DTGVSQNPRHKITKRGQNVTFRCDPISEHNRLYWYRQTLGQGPEFLTYFQNEAQLEKSRLLSDRFSAERPKGSFSTLEIQRTEQGDSAMYLCASSLGGTGATDTQYFGPGTRLTVL.

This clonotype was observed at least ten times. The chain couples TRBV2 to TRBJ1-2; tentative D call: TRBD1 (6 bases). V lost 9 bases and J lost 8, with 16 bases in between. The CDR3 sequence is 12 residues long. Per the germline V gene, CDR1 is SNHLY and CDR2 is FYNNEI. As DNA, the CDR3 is TGTGCCAGGGTGGAAAACAGGGAAGGCTACACCTTC. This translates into CARVENREGYTF.

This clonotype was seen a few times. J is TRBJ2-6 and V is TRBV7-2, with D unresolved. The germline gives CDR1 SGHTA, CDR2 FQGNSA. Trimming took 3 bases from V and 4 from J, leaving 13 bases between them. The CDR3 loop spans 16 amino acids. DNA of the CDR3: TGTGCCAGCAGCTTGATCCGATTGGCCGGGGCCAACGTCCTGACTTTC. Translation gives CASSLIRLAGANVLTF.

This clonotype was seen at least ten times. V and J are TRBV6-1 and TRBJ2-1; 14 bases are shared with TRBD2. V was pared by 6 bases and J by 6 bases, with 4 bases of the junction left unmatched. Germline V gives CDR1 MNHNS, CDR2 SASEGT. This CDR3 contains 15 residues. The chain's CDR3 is CASRETSGGANEQFF. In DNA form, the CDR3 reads TGTGCCAGCAGAGAGACTAGCGGGGGGGCCAATGAGCAGTTCTTC.

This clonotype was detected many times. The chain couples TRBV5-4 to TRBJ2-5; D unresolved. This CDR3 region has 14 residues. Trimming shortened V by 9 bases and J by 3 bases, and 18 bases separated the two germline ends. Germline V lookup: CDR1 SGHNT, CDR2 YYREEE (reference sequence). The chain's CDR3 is CATRPGQAEETQYF. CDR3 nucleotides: TGTGCCACCCGCCCCGGCCAGGCCGAAGAGACCCAGTACTTC.

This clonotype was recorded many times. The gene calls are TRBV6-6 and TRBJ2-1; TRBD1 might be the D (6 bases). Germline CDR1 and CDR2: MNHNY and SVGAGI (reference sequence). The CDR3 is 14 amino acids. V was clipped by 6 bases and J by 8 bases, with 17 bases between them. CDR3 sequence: CASSPKQGWHEQFF. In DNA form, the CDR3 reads TGTGCCAGCAGCCCAAAACAGGGTTGGCATGAGCAGTTCTTC.

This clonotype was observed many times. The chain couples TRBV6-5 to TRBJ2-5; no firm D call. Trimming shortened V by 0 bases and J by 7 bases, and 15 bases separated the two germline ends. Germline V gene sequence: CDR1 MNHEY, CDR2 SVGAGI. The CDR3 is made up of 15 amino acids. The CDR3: CASSYSTKRPGTQYF. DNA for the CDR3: TGTGCCAGCAGTTACTCCACTAAGAGGCCGGGGACCCAGTACTTC.

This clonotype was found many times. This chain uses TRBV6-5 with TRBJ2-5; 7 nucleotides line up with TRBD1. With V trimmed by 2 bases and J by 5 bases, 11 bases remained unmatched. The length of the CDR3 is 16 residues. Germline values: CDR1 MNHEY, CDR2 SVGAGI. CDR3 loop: CASSYERQGFGETQYF. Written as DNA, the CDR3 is TGTGCCAGCAGTTACGAAAGACAGGGTTTTGGGGAGACCCAGTACTTC.

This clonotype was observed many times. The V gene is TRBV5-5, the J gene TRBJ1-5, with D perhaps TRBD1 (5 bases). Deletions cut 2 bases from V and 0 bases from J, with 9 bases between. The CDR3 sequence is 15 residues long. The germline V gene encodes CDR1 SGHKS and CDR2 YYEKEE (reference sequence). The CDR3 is CASSFGGYSNQPQHF. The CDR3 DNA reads TGTGCCAGCAGCTTCGGGGGGTATAGCAATCAGCCCCAGCATTTT.

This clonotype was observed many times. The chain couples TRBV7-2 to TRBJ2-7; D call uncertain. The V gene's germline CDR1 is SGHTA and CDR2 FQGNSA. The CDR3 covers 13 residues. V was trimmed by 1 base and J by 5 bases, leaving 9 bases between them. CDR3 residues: CASSLGGVDEQYF. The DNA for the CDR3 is TGTGCCAGCAGCTTAGGTGGCGTAGACGAGCAGTACTTC. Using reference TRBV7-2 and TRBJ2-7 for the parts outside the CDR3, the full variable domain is GAGVSQSPSNKVTEKGKDVELRCDPISGHTALYWYRQSLGQGLEFLIYFQGNSAPDKSGLPSDRFSAERTGGSVSTLTIQRTQQEDSAVYLCASSLGGVDEQYFGPGTRLTVT.

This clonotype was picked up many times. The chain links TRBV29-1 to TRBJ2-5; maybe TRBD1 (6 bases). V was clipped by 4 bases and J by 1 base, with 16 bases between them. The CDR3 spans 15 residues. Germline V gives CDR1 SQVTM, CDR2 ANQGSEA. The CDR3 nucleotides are TGCAGCGTTGTCCCAGCAGGGGCCTTCCAAGAGACCCAGTACTTC. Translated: CSVVPAGAFQETQYF.